This T cell receptor beta chain was recovered during a study of T-cell memory formation after mild COVID-19. TCRdb called the 5' RACE reads again in MiXCR, with one record for every CDR3 protein. In the table there are about 250,000 distinct CDR3 sequences, roughly 15% of which are singletons. In this sample, this clonotype turned up a few times. Sequencing was performed on PBMCs or a T cell subset sorted from them (not recorded which). The sequence was obtained from an adult woman who had mild COVID-19 (a few samples of this study predate the infection). Cell type and time point are not known.

The CDR3 DNA follows: TGCGCCAGCAGAACGGGACAGGCCGACTACGAGCAGTACTTC. This gives the protein CASRTGQADYEQYF. This chain joins TRBV5-1 and TRBJ2-7, with 8 bases identical to TRBD1. CDR1 SGHRS and CDR2 YFSETQ come from the germline V gene. This CDR3 spans 14 amino acids. The trim removed 5 bases at V and 3 bases at J, leaving 7 bases unmatched.